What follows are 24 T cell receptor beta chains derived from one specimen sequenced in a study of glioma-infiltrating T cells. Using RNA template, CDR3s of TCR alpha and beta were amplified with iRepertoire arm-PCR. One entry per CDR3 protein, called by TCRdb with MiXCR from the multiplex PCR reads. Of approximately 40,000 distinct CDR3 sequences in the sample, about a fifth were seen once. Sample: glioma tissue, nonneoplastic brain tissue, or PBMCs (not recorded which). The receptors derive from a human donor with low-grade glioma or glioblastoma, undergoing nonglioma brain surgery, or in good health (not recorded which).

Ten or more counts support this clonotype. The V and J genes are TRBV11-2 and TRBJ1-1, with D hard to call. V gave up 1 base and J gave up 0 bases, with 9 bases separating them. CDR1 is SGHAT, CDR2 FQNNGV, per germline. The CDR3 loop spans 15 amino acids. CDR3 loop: CASSLAGSMNTEAFF. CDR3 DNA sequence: TGTGCCAGCAGCTTAGCAGGTTCAATGAACACTGAAGCTTTCTTT.

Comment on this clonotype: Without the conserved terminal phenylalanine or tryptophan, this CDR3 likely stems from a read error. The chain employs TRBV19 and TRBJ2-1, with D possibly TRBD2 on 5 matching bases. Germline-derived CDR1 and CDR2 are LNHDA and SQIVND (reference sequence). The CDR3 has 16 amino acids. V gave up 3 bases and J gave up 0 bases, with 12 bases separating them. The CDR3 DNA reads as TGTGCCAGTAGTATCTTGACGGGGAGCTCCTACAATGAGCAGTTCTTA. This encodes CASSILTGSSYNEQFL.

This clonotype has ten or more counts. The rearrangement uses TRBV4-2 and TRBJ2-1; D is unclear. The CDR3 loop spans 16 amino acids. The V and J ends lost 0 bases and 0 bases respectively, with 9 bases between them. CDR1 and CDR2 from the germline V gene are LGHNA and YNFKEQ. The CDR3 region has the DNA TGTGCCAGCAGCCAAGATGTGGAGAACTCCTACAATGAGCAGTTCTTC. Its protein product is CASSQDVENSYNEQFF.

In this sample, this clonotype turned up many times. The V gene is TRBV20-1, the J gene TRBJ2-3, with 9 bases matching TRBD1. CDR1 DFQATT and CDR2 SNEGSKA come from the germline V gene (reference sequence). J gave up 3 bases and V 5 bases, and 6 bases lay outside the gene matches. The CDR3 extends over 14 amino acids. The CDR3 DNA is TGCAGTGCTTTATCAGGACAGGGGACAGATACGCAGTATTTT. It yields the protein CSALSGQGTDTQYF.

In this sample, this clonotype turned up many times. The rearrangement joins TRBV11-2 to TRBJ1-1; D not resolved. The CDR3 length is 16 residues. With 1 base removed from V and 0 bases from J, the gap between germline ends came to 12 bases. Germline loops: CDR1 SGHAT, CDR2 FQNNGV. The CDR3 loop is CASSLVVSSMNTEAFF. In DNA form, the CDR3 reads TGTGCCAGCAGCTTAGTGGTGTCCAGTATGAACACTGAAGCTTTCTTT.

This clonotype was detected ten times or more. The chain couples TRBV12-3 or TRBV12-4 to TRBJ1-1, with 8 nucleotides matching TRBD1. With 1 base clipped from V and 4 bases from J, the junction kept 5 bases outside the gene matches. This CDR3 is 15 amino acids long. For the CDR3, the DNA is TGTGCCAGCAGTTTAGAGACAGGGGCTGGCACTGAAGCTTTCTTT. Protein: CASSLETGAGTEAFF.

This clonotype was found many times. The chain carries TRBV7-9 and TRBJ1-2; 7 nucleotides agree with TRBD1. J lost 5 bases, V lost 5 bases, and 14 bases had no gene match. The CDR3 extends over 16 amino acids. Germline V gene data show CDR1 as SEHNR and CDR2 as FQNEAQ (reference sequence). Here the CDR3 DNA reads TGTGCCAGCAGCGTTCGGAGGGGGCGGTCTCATTATGGCTACACCTTC. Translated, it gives CASSVRRGRSHYGYTF.

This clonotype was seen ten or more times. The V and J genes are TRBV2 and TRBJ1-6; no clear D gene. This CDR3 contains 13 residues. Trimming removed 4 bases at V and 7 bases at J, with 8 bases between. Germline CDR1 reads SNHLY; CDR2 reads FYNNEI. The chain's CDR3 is CASSGSENSPLHF. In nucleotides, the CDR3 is TGTGCCAGCAGTGGATCAGAGAATTCACCCCTCCACTTT.

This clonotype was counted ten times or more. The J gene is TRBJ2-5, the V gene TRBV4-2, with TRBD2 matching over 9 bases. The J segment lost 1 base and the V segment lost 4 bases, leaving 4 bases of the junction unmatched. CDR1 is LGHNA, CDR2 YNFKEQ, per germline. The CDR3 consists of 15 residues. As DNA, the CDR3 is TGTGCCAGCAGCCTGACTAGCGGTCCCCAAGAGACCCAGTACTTC. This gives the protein CASSLTSGPQETQYF.

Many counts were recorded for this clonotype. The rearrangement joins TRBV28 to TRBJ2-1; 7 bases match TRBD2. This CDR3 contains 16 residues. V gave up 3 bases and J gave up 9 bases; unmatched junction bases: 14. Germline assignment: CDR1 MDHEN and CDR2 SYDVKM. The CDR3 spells CASSLWDSGGGVEQFF. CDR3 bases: TGTGCCAGCAGTTTGTGGGACTCCGGGGGAGGGGTTGAGCAGTTCTTC.

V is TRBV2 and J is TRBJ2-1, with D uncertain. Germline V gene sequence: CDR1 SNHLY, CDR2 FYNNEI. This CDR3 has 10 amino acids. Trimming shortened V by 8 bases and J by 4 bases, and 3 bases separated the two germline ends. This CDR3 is CASAYNEQFF. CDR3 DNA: TGTGCCAGCGCATACAATGAGCAGTTCTTC.

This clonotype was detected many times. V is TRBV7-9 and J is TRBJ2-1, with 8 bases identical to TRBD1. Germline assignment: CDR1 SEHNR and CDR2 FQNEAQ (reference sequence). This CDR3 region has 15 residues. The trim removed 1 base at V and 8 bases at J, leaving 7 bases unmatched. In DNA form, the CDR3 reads TGTGCCAGCAGCTTAGAGTCAGGGGGCTGGGATGAGCAGTTCTTC. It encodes CASSLESGGWDEQFF. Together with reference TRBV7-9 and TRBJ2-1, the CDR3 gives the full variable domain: DTGVSQNPRHKITKRGQNVTFRCDPISEHNRLYWYRQTLGQGPEFLTYFQNEAQLEKSRLLSDRFSAERPKGSFSTLEIQRTEQGDSAMYLCASSLESGGWDEQFFGPGTRLTVL.

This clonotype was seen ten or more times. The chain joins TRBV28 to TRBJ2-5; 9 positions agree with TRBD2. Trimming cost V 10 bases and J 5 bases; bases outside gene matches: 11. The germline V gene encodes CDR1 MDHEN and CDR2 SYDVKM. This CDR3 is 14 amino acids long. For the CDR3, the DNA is TGTGCCACCATTCTAGCGGGGAGCGATGAGACCCAGTACTTC. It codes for CATILAGSDETQYF.

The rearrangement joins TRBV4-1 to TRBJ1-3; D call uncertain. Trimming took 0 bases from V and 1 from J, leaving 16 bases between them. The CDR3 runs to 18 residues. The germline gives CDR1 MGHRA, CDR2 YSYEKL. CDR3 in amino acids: CASSQDQAGRSSGNTIYF. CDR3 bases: TGCGCCAGCAGCCAAGATCAAGCAGGACGAAGTTCTGGAAACACCATATATTTT.

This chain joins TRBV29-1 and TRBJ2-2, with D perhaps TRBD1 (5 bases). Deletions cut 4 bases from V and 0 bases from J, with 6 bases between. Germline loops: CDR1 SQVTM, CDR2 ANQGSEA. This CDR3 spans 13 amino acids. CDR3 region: CSVGTSNTGELFF. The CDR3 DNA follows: TGCAGCGTTGGGACATCGAACACCGGGGAGCTGTTTTTT.

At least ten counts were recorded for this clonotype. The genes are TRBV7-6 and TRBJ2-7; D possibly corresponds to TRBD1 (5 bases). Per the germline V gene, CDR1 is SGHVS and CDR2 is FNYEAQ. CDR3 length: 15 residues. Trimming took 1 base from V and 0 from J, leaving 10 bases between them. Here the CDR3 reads CASSLVGDDSYEQYF. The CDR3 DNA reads TGTGCCAGCAGCTTAGTAGGGGATGACTCCTACGAGCAGTACTTC.

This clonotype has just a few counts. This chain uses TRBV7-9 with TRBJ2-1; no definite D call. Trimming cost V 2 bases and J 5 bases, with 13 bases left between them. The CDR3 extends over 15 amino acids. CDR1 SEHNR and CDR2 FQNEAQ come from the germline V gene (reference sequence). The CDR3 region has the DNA TGTGCCAGCAGCTTACCTTCGGACGGCCACAATGAGCAGTTCTTC. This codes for CASSLPSDGHNEQFF. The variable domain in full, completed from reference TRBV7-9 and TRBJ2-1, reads DTGVSQNPRHKITKRGQNVTFRCDPISEHNRLYWYRQTLGQGPEFLTYFQNEAQLEKSRLLSDRFSAERPKGSFSTLEIQRTEQGDSAMYLCASSLPSDGHNEQFFGPGTRLTVL.

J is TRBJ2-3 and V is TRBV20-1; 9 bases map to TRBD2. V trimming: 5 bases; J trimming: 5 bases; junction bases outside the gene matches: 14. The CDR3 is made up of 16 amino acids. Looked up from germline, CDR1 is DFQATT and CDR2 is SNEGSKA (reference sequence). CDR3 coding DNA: TGCAGTGCTGGTAATTACGCGGGGGGGCACATAGATACGCAGTATTTT. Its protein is CSAGNYAGGHIDTQYF.

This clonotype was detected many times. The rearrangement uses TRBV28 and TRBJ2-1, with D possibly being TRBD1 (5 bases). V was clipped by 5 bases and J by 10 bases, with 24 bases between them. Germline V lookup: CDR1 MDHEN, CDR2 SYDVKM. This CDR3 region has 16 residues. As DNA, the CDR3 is TGTGCCAGCAGTCCTAGGACATCACGACTTGACGGGGAGCAGTTCTTC. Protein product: CASSPRTSRLDGEQFF.

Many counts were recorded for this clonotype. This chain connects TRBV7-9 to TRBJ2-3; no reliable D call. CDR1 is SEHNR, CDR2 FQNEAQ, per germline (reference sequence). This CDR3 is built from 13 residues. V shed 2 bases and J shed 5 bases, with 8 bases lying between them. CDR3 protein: CASSLKGVDTQYF. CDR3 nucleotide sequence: TGTGCCAGCAGCTTAAAAGGTGTAGATACGCAGTATTTT.

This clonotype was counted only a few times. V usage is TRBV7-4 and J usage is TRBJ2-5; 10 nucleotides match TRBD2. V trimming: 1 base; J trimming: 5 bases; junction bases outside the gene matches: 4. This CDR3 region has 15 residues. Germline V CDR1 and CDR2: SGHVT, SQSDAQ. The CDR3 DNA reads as TGTGCCAGCAGCTTAGTAGCGGGGGGCGGGGAGACCCAGTACTTC. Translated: CASSLVAGGGETQYF.

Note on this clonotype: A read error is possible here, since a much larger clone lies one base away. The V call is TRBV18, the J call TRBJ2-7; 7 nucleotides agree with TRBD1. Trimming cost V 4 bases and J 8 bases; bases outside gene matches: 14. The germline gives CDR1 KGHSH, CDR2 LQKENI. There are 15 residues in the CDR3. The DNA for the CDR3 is TGTGCCAGCTCACAGATTGACAGGGCGAAGGGCAAGCAGTACTTC. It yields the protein CASSQIDRAKGKQYF.

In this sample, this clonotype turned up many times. The CDR3 DNA reads TGTGCCAGCAGCAGACCGCAGGGCAATCAGCCCCAGCATTTT. It is translated as CASSRPQGNQPQHF. This chain uses TRBV2 with TRBJ1-5; D gene uncertain. The germline V gene encodes CDR1 SNHLY and CDR2 FYNNEI. This CDR3 has 14 amino acids. V was shortened by 6 bases and J by 2 bases, with 11 bases between the two germline ends.

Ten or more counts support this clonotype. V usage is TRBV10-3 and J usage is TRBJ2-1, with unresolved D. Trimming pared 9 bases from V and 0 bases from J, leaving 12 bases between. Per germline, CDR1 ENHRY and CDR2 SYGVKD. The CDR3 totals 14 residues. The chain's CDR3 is CAIWSGSSYNEQFF. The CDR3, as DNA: TGTGCCATATGGTCGGGTAGCTCCTACAATGAGCAGTTCTTC.